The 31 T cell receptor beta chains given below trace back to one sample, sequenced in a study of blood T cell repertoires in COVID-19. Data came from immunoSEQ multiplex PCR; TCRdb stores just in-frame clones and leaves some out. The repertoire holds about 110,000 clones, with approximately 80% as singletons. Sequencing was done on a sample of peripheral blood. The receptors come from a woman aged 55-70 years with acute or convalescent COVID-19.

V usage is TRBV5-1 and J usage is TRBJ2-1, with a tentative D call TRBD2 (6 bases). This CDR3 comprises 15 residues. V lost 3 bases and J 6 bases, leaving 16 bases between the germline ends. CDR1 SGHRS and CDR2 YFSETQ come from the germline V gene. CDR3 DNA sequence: TGCGCCAGCAGCTCGGCGGGACCCCCCTCCAATGAGCAGTTCTTC. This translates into CASSSAGPPSNEQFF.

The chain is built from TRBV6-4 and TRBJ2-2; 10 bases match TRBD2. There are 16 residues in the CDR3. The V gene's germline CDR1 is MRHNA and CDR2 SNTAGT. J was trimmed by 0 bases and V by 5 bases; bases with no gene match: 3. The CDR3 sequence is CASSLTSGANTGELFF. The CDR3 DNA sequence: TGTGCCAGCAGTCTAACTAGCGGGGCGAACACCGGGGAGCTGTTTTTT.

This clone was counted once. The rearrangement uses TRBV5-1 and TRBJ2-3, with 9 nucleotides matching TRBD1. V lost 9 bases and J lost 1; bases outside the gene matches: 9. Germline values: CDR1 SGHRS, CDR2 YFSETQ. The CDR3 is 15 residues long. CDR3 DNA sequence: TGCGCCACCTCGACAGGGGGACCAGGCACAGATACGCAGTATTTT. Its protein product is CATSTGGPGTDTQYF.

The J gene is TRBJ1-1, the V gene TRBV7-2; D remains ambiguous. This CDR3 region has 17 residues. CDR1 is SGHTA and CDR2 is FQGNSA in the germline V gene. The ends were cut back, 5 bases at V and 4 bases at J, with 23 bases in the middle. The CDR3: CASSLRLPVGTATEAFF. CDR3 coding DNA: TGTGCCAGCAGCCTGAGACTCCCCGTAGGCACTGCCACTGAAGCTTTCTTT.

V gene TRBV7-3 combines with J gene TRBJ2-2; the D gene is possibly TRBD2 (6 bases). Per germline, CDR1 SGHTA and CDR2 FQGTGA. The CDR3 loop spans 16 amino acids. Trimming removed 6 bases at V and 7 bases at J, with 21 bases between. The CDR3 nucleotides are TGTGCCAGCAGACTAACCCCTAGCGCGGTCAACGGGGAGCTGTTTTTT. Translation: CASRLTPSAVNGELFF.

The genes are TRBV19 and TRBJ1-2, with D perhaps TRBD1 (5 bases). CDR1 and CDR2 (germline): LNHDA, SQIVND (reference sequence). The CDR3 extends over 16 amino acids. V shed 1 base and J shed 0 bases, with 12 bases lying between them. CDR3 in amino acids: CASSIGGTVANYGYTF. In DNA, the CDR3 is TGTGCCAGTAGTATAGGAGGGACTGTAGCTAACTATGGCTACACCTTC.

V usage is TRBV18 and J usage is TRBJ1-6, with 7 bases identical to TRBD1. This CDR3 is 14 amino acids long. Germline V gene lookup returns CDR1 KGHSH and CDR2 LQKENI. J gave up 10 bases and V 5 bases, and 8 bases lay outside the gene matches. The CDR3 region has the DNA TGTGCCAGCTCAGCAGGGGGTAGGGACTCACCCCTCCACTTT. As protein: CASSAGGRDSPLHF.

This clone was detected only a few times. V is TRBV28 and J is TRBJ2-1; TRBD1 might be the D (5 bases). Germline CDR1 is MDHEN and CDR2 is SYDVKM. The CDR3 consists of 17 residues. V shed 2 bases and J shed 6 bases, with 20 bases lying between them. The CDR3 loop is CASSLASHHLQGNEQFF. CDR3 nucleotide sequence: TGTGCCAGCAGTTTAGCAAGCCACCATCTTCAGGGCAATGAGCAGTTCTTC.

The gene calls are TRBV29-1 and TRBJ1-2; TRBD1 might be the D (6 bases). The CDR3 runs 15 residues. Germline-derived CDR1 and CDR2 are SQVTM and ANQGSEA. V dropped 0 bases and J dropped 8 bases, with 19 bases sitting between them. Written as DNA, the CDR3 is TGCAGCGTTGAAGATTATCTTAGGGGGATGGGAGGCTACACCTTC. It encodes CSVEDYLRGMGGYTF. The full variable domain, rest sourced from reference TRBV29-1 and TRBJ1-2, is SAVISQKPSRDICQRGTSLTIQCQVDSQVTMMFWYRQQPGQSLTLIATANQGSEATYESGFVIDKFPISRPNLTFSTLTVSNMSPEDSSIYLCSVEDYLRGMGGYTFGSGTRLTVV.

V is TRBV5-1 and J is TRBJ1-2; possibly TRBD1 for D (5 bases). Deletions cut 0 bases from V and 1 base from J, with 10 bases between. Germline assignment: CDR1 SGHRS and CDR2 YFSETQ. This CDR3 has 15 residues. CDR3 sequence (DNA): TGCGCCAGCAGCTTGGATGCGGGGGATAACTATGGCTACACCTTC. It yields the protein CASSLDAGDNYGYTF.

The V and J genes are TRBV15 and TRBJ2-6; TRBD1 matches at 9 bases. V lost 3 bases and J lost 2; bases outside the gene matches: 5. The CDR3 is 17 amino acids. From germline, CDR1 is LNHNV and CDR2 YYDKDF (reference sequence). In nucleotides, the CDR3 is TGTGCCACCAGCAGGGGGACAGGGTCTACTGGGGCCAACGTCCTGACTTTC. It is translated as CATSRGTGSTGANVLTF.

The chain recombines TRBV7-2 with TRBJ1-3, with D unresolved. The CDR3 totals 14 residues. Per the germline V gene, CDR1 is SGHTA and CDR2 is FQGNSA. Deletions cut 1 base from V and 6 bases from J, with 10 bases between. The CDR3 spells CASSLGRDLNTIYF. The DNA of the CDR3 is TGTGCCAGCAGCTTAGGCCGGGATCTAAACACCATATATTTT.

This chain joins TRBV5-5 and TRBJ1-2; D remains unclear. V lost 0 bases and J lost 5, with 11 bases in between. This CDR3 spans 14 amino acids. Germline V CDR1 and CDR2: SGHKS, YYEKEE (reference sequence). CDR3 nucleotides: TGTGCCAGCAGCTTGGGAGGTGTGGAGTATGGCTACACCTTC. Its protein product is CASSLGGVEYGYTF.

The CDR3 loop is CAWSVDRNSPLHF. The CDR3 DNA follows: TGTGCCTGGAGTGTAGACAGAAATTCACCCCTCCACTTT. V usage is TRBV30 and J usage is TRBJ1-6, with D maybe TRBD1 (5 bases). The CDR3 runs 13 residues. Trimming took off 0 bases at V and 7 bases at J, with 7 bases between the two ends. Germline CDR1 is GTSNPN and CDR2 is SVGIG (reference sequence).

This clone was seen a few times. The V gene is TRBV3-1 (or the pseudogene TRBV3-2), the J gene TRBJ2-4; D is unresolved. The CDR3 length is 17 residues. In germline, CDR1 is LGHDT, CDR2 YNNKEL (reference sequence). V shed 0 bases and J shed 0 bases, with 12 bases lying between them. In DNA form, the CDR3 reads TGTGCCAGCAGCCAAGATGGCAGTCCCCTAGCCAAAAACATTCAGTACTTC. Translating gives CASSQDGSPLAKNIQYF.

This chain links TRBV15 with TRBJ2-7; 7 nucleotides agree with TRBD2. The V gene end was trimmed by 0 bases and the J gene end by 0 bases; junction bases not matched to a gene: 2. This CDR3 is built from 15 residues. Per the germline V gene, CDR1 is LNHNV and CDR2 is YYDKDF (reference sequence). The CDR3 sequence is CATSREGGSSYEQYF. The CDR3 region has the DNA TGTGCCACCAGCAGAGAGGGGGGGAGCTCCTACGAGCAGTACTTC.

The CDR3 loop reads CASSYLAGGRYEQYF. DNA for the CDR3: TGTGCCAGCAGCTACTTAGCGGGGGGAAGGTACGAGCAGTACTTC. The V and J genes are TRBV7-8 and TRBJ2-7, with TRBD2 matching over 10 bases. V dropped 4 bases and J dropped 4; count of bases not matched to a gene: 7. The germline V gene has CDR1 SGHVS and CDR2 FQNEAQ. The CDR3 extends over 15 amino acids. Full variable domain (missing parts from reference TRBV7-8 and TRBJ2-7): GAGVSQSPRYKVAKRGQDVALRCDPISGHVSLFWYQQALGQGPEFLTYFQNEAQLDKSGLPSDRFFAERPEGSVSTLKIQRTQQEDSAVYLCASSYLAGGRYEQYFGPGTRLTVT.

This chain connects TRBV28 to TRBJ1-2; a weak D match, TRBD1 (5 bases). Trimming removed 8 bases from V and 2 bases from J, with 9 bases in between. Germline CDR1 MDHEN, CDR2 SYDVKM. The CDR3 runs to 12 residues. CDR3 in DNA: TGTGCCAGCGGGGGGGTAAACTATGGCTACACCTTC. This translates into CASGGVNYGYTF.

CDR3 nucleotides: TGTGCCAGCAGCTCAAAGGCGGGACAGGGGGCTGGAGAAGCTTTCTTT. It codes for CASSSKAGQGAGEAFF. The genes are TRBV7-9 and TRBJ1-1, with TRBD1 matching over 12 bases. This CDR3 region has 16 residues. Germline V CDR1 and CDR2: SEHNR, FQNEAQ (reference sequence). V lost 4 bases to trimming and J lost 8 bases; unmatched junction nucleotides: 11.

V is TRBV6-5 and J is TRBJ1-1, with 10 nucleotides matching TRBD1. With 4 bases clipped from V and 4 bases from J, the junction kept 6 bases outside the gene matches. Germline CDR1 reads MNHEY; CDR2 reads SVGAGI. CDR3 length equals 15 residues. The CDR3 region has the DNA TGTGCCAGCAGTTTACAAAGGACAGGGGGCACTGAAGCTTTCTTT. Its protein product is CASSLQRTGGTEAFF.

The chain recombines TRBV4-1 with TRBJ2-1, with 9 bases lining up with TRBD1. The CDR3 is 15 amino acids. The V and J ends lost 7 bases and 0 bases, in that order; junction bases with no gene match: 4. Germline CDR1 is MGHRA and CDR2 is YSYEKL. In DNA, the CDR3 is TGCGCCAGCACCCCGACAGGGGGCTCCTACAATGAGCAGTTCTTC. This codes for CASTPTGGSYNEQFF.

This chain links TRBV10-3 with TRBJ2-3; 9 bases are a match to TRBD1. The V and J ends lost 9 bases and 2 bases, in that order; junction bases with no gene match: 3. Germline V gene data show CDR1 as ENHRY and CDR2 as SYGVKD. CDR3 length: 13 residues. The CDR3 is CAIQGAHTDTQYF. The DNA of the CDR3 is TGTGCCATACAGGGGGCCCACACAGATACGCAGTATTTT.

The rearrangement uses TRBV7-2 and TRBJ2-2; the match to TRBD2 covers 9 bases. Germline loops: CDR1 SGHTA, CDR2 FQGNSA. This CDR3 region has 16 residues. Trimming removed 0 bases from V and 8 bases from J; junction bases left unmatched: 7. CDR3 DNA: TGTGCCAGCAGCTTAGCTGCTAGCGGGGTCGCGGGGGAGCTGTTTTTT. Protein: CASSLAASGVAGELFF.

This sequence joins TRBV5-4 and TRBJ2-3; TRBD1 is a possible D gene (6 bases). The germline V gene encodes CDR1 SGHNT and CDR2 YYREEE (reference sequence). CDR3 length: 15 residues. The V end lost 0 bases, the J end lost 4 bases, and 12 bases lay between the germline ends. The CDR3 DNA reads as TGTGCCAGCAGCTTGGGTGGGGGCAGGGCAGATACGCAGTATTTT. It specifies CASSLGGGRADTQYF.

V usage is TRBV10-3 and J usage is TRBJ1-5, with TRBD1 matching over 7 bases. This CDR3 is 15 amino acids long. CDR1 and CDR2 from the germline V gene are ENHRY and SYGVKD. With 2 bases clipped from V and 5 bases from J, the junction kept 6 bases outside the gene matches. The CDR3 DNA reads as TGTGCCATCAGTGAGGGCAGGGGGAAACATCAGCCCCAGCATTTT. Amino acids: CAISEGRGKHQPQHF.

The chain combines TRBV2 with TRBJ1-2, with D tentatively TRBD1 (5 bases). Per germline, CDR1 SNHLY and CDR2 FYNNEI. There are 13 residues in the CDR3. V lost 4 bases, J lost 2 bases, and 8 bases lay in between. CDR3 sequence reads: CASSVEGNYGYTF. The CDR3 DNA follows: TGTGCCAGCAGTGTGGAGGGGAACTATGGCTACACCTTC.

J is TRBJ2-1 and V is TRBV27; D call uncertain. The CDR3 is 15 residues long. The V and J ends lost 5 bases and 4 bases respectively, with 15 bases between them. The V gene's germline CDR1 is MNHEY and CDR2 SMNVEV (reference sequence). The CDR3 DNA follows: TGTGCCAGCAGTCATCCGACACTGGATTACAATGAGCAGTTCTTC. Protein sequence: CASSHPTLDYNEQFF.

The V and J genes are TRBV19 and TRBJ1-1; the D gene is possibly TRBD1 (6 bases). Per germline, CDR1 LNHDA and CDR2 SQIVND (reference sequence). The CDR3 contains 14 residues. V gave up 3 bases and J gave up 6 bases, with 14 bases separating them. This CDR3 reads CASSILQGRAEAFF. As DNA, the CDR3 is TGTGCCAGTAGTATTCTACAGGGTAGGGCTGAAGCTTTCTTT.

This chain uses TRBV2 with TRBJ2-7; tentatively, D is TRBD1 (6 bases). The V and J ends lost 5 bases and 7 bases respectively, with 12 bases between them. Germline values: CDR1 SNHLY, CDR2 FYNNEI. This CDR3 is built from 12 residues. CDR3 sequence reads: CASSSDRSEQYF. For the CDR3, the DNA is TGTGCCAGCAGTTCGGACAGATCGGAGCAGTACTTC.

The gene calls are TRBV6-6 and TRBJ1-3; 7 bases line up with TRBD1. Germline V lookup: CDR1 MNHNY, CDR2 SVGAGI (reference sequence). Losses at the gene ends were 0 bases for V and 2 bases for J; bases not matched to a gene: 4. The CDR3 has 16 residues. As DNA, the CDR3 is TGTGCCAGCAGTTACTCGAGGGGGCGAGCTGGAAACACCATATATTTT. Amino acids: CASSYSRGRAGNTIYF.

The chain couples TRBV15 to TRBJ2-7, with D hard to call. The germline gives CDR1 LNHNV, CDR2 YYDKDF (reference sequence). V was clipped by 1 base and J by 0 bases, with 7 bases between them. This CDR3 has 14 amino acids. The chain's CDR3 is CATSRGGGSYEQYF. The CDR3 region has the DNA TGTGCCACCAGCAGAGGTGGCGGCTCCTACGAGCAGTACTTC.